The present T cell receptor (beta chain) was sequenced within a study of T cell responses to AZD1222 COVID-19 vaccine. Study conclusions and caveats: Following two doses of AZD1222, Spike-specific TCR breadth and depth rose.

A word on this clone: Its antigen remains unidentified.

CDR3 length equals 15 residues. Trimming removed 3 bases from V and 0 bases from J; junction bases left unmatched: 2. Germline values: CDR1 SGDLS, CDR2 YYNGEE. Analysis merged second doses at about 4 or about 12 weeks. Measured with immunoSEQ multiplex PCR; TCRdb has only the in-frame clones, and not every one. The data contain nearly 110,000 clones, around 91% of them seen just once; the ten biggest clones take up roughly 8%. The rearrangement links TRBV9 to TRBJ1-3; 8 nucleotides agree with TRBD1. The specimen comprised peripheral blood, sampled 28 days after the second AZD1222 dose. The clonotype originates from an adult who received the AZD1222 COVID-19 vaccine. The CDR3 loop reads CASSDGQGSGNTIYF. In DNA, the CDR3 is TGTGCCAGCAGCGACGGACAGGGCTCTGGAAACACCATATATTTT.